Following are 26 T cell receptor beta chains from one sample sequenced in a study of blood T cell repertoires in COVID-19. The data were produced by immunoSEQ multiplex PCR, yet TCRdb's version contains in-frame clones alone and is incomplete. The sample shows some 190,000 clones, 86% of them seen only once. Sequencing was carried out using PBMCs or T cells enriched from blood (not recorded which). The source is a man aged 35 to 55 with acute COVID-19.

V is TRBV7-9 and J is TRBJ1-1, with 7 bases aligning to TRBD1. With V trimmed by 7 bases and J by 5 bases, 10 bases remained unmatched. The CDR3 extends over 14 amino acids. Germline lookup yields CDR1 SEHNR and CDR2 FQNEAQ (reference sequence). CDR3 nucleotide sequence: TGTGCCAGCATCACCGCCCCAGGGGGAACTGAAGCTTTCTTT. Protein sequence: CASITAPGGTEAFF.

The CDR3 loop is CASVWDSPRGAFF. For the CDR3, the DNA is TGTGCCAGCGTGTGGGACTCGCCCAGAGGAGCTTTCTTT. V usage is TRBV2 and J usage is TRBJ1-1, with a tentative D call TRBD1 (5 bases). V lost 8 bases and J 10 bases, leaving 20 bases between the germline ends. In germline, CDR1 is SNHLY, CDR2 FYNNEI. The CDR3 is 13 residues long.

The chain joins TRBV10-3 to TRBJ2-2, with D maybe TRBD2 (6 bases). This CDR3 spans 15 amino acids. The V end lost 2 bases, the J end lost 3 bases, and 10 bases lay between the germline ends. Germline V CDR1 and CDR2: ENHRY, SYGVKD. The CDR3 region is CAISEGDFYTGELFF. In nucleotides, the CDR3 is TGTGCCATCAGTGAGGGGGACTTTTACACCGGGGAGCTGTTTTTT.

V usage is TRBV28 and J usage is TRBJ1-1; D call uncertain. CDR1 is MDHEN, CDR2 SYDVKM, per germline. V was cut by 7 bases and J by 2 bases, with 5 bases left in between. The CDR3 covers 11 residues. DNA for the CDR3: TGTGCCAGCACCGTCAACACTGAAGCTTTCTTT. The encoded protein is CASTVNTEAFF.

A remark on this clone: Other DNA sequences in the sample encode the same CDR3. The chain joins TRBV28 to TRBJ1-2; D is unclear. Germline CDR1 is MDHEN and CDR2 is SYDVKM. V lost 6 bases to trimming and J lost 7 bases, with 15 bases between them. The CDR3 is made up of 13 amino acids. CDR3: CASSPGGLGGYTF. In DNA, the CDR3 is TGTGCCAGCAGCCCAGGAGGGCTGGGTGGCTACACCTTC.

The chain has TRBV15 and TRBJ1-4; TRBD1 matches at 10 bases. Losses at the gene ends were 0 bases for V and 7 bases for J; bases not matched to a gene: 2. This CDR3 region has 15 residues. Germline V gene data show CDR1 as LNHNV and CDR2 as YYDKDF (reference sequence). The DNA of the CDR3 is TGTGCCACCAGCAGAGATGGACAGGGGGGTGAAAAACTGTTTTTT. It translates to CATSRDGQGGEKLFF.

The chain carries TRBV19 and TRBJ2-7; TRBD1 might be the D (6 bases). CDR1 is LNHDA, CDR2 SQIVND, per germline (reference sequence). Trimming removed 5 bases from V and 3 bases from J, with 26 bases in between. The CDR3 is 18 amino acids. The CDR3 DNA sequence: TGTGCCAGTAGTCCCCTCTCTGGGCTACAGGGTCCTCACTACGAGCAGTACTTC. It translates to CASSPLSGLQGPHYEQYF.

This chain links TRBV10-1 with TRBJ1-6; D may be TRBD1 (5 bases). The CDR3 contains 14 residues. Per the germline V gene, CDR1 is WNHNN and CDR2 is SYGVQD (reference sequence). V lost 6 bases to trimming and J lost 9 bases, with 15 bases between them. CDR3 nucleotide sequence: TGCGCCAGCAGCGCCGGGACTGCCGCTTCACCCCTCCACTTT. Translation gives CASSAGTAASPLHF.

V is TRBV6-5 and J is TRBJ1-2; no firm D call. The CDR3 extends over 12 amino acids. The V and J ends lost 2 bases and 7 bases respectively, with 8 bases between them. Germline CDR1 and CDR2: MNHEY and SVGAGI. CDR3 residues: CASSYTEGGYTF. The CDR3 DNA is TGTGCCAGCAGTTACACCGAGGGTGGCTACACCTTC.

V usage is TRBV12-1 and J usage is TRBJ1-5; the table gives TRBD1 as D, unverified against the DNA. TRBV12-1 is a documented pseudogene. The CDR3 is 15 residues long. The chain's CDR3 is CASSPLGQLDQPQHF. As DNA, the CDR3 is TGTGCCAGCAGCCCTCTTGGGCAGTTGGATCAGCCCCAGCATTTT.

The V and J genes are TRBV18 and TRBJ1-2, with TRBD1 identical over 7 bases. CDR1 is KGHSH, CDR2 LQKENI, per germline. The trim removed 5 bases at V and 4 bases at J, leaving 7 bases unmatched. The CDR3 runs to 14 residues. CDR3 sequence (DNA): TGTGCCAGCTCAGTTGGACAGGCGATCTATGGCTACACCTTC. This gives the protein CASSVGQAIYGYTF.

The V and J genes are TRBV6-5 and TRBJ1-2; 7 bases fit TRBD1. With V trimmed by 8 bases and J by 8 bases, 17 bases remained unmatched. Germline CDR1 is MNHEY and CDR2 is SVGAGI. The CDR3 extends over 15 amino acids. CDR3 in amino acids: CASRYSWDSVMGYTF. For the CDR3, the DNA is TGTGCCAGCCGCTACTCCTGGGACAGCGTGATGGGCTACACCTTC.

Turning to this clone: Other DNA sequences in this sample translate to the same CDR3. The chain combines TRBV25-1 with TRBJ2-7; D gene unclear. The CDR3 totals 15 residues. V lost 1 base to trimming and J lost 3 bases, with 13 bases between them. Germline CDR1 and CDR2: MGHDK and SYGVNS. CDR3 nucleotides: TGTGCCAGCAGTGAATCCAACATCGACTTCTACGAGCAGTACTTC. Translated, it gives CASSESNIDFYEQYF.

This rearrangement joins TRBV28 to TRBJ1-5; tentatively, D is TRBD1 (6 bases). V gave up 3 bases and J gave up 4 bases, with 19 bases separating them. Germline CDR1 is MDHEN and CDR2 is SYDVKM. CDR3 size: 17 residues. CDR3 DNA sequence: TGTGCCAGCAGTTTTGCCGGGACATGGGGGAAGAATCAGCCCCAGCATTTT. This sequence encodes CASSFAGTWGKNQPQHF.

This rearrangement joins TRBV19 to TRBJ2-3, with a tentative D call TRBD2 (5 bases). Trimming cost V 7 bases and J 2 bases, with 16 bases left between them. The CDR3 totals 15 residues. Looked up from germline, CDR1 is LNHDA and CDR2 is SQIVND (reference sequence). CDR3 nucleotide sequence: TGTGCCAGTACCCAATCCGGGATTTACACAGATACGCAGTATTTT. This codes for CASTQSGIYTDTQYF.

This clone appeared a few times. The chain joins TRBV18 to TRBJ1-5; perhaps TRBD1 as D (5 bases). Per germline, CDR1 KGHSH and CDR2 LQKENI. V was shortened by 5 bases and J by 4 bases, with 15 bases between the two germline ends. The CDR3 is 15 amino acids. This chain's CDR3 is CASSSGGGANQPQHF. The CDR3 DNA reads TGTGCCAGCTCATCGGGGGGGGGAGCGAATCAGCCCCAGCATTTT.

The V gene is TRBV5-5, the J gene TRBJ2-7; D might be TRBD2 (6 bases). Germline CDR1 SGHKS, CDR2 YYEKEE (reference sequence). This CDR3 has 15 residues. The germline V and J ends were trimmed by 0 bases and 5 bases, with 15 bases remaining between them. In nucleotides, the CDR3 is TGTGCCAGCAGCTTGGGCGGCGGGATTTCGGACGAGCAGTACTTC. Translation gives CASSLGGGISDEQYF.

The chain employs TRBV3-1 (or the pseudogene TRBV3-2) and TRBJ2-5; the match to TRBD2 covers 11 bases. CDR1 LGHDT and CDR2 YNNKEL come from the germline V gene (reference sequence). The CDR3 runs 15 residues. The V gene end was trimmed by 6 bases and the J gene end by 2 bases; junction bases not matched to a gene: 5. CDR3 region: CASSPTSGNQETQYF. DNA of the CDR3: TGTGCCAGCAGTCCGACTAGCGGGAATCAAGAGACCCAGTACTTC.

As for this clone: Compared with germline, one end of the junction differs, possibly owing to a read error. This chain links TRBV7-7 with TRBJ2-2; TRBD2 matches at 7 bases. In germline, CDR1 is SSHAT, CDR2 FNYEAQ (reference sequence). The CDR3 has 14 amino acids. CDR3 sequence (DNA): TGTGCTAGCAGCCCAGCGGGACTCACCGGGGAGCTGTTTTTT. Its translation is CASSPAGLTGELFF.

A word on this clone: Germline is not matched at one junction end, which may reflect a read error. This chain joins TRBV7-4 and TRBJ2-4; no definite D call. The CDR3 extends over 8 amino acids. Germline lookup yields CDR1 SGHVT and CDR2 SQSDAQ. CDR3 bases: TGTGCCAGCAGCTTACCGGACTTC. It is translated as CASSLPDF.

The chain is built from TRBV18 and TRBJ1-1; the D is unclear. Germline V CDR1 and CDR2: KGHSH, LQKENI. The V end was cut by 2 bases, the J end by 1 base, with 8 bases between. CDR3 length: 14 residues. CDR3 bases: TGTGCCAGCTCACCAATGACGGGGAACACTGAAGCTTTCTTT. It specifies CASSPMTGNTEAFF.

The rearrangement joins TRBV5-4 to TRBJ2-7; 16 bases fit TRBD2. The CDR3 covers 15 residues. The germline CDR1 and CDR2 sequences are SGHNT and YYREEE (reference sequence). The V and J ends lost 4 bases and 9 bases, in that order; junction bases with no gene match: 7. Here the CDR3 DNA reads TGTGCCAGCAGCAAGGGACTAGCGGGAGGGGAAGTGCAGTACTTC. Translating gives CASSKGLAGGEVQYF. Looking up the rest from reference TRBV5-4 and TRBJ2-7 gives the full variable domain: ETGVTQSPTHLIKTRGQQVTLRCSSQSGHNTVSWYQQALGQGPQFIFQYYREEENGRGNFPPRFSGLQFPNYSSELNVNALELDDSALYLCASSKGLAGGEVQYFGPGTRLTVT.

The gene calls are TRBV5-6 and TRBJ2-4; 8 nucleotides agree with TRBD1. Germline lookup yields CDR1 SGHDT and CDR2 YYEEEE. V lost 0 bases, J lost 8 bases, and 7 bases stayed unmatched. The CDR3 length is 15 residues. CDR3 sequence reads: CASSLDGRGPYIQYF. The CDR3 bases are TGTGCCAGCAGCTTGGATGGCAGGGGGCCGTACATTCAGTACTTC.

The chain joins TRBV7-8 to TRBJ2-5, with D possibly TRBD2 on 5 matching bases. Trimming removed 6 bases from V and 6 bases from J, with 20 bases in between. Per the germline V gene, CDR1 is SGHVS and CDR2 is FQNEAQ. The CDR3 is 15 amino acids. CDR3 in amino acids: CASRPYGGRLKTQYF. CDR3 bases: TGTGCCAGCAGACCTTACGGAGGACGCCTTAAGACCCAGTACTTC.

CDR3: CASRETGTNEQFF. The CDR3 nucleotides read TGTGCCAGCAGAGAGACAGGTACGAATGAGCAGTTCTTC. The chain has TRBV28 and TRBJ2-1; weak D call: TRBD1 (6 bases). Deletions cut 6 bases from V and 7 bases from J, with 13 bases between. The CDR3 has 13 residues. The germline V gene has CDR1 MDHEN and CDR2 SYDVKM.

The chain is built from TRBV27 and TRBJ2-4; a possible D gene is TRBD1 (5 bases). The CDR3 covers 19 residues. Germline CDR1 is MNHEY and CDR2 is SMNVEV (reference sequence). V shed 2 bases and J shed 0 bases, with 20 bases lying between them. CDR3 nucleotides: TGTGCCAGCAGTTTAAGAGTCAGGGATGGTTACGGAGCCAAAAACATTCAGTACTTC. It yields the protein CASSLRVRDGYGAKNIQYF.